This entry concerns a single TCR beta chain. The CDR3 is 13 amino acids. CDR1 is SGHAT, CDR2 FQNNGV, per germline. V dropped 5 bases and J dropped 7 bases, with 14 bases sitting between them. The data were taken from a study of blood T cell repertoires in COVID-19. About the study: Some COVID-19 samples were acute and others convalescent; all came from the United States, Italy and Spain. The cDNA or gDNA used as material had been derived from T cells, B-cell-depleted T cells, or PBMCs.

Original data processing: Amplification with reference gene primers provided the estimates of nucleated cell counts. TCRdb's copy holds only in-frame clones and misses some; the assay was immunoSEQ multiplex PCR. V and J calls and clone size follow that table, whereas D and trimming were derived from the DNA. The table shows 100,000 to 150,000 clones, with around 90% occurring only once. The receptor's source is a man aged 50-59 years with active COVID-19. The chain employs TRBV11-2 and TRBJ1-1; tentatively, D is TRBD1 (6 bases). Specimen: peripheral blood. The CDR3 DNA reads TGTGCCAGCAGCCCTAACAGGGATAATGAAGCTTTCTTT. Its protein is CASSPNRDNEAFF.